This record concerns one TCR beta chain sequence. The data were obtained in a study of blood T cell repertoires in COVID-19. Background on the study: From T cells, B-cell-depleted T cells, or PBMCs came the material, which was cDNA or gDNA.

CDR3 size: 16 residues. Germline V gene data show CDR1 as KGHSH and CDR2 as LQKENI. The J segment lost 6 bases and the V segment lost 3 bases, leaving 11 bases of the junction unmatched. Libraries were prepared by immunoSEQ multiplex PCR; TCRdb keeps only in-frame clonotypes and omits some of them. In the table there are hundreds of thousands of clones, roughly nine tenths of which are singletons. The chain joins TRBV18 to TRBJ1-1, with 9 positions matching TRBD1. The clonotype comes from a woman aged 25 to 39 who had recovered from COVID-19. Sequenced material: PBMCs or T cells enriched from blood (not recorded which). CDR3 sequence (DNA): TGTGCCAGCTCACCCATGACAGGGGGGGCCATCGCTGAAGCTTTCTTT. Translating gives CASSPMTGGAIAEAFF.